This T cell receptor (beta chain) emerged from a study of blood T cell repertoires in COVID-19. Whole-study context: Sample material is recorded as cDNA or gDNA derived from T cells, B-cell-depleted T cells, or PBMCs.

In the authors' methods: From reference gene primer amplification, estimates of nucleated cell counts were derived. The table came from immunoSEQ multiplex PCR; TCRdb's copy has only in-frame clones and leaves some out. Clone size and V and J calls were adopted from that table, with D and trimming inferred from the DNA. The sample has approximately 300,000 clones, 70% to 90% seen once. The CDR3 consists of 14 residues. Unmatched junction bases numbered 3, after V lost 0 bases and J lost 4 bases. The germline V gene has CDR1 GTSNPN and CDR2 SVGIG (reference sequence). Participant age was roughly 18 to 90 years, and participants resided in about 25 US areas. Donors were grouped by their self-reported clinical history.

This chain links TRBV30 with TRBJ1-3; TRBD1 agrees at 7 bases. The receptor was derived from a woman between 18 and 29 years old who had recovered from COVID-19. Source material: PBMCs or T cells enriched from blood (not recorded which). The CDR3 DNA sequence: TGTGCCTGGAGTGTAAAGGGGGCAGGAAACACCATATATTTT. The encoded protein is CAWSVKGAGNTIYF.